Listed below are T cell receptor beta chains from one sample, sequenced in a study of T cell repertoires in cytomegalovirus infection. MiXCR, run by TCRdb on the reads, gives a single entry per CDR3 protein. Among 830,000 or so distinct CDR3 sequences, less than 35% were seen once, and the ten largest hold over 10%. Their recognized antigens are unknown. This sample comprised cultured CD8+ T cells from PBMCs, obtained from culture after CMV antigen stimulation. All receptors derive from a human donor in good health (CMV status not recorded). Some clones in this sample may be carry-over from other donors' samples. The CDR3 runs from the conserved cysteine through the conserved F or W. Each record gives: V gene, D gene, clone size, J gene, CDR3 DNA, CDR3 protein. The D gene is left open where the match is weak. A row's size may be missing; if present it is once, few, many or a size class.

TRBV5-6	-	-	TRBJ2-1	TGTGCCAGCAGCTTGGATCTCCGGTACAGGGGACTTAGGAACGATGAGCAGTTCTTC	CASSLDLRYRGLRNDEQFF
TRBV2	TRBD1	-	TRBJ1-1	TGTGCCAGCCCGGGACAGCGGATCTCGAACACTGAAGCTTTCTTT	CASPGQRISNTEAFF
TRBV6-4	TRBD1	-	TRBJ2-1	TGTGCCAGCAGCCCCGGGACAGCTACTAGGGACAATGAGCAGTTCTTC	CASSPGTATRDNEQFF
TRBV6-6	-	-	TRBJ1-5	TGTGCCAGCGGCGAAGTAATTGGACAGACGAGCAATCAGCCCCAGCATTTT	CASGEVIGQTSNQPQHF
TRBV27	-	-	TRBJ1-5	TGTGCCAGCAGTTTATTTGGGAAGGAAGGCAGCAATCAGCCCCAGCATTTT	CASSLFGKEGSNQPQHF
TRBV20-1	-	-	TRBJ1-3	TGCAGTGCTAGAGTGCCGGGGATCATCTCTGGAAACACCATATATTTT	CSARVPGIISGNTIYF
TRBV9	-	-	TRBJ1-1	TGTGCCGGAGAAAATACCCCAGGGGAAGCTTTCTTT	CAGENTPGEAFF
TRBV27	-	-	TRBJ2-3	TGTGCCAGCAGTTTATCTCCTAGCCTGCACACAGATACGCAGTATTTT	CASSLSPSLHTDTQYF
TRBV19	-	-	TRBJ2-1	TGTGCCAGTAAGCAGGGATACAATGAGCAGTTCTTC	CASKQGYNEQFF
TRBV7-9	-	few	TRBJ2-5	TGTGCCAGCAGCTTAGCCGGAGGAGGCCCTCAAGAGACCCAGTACTTC	CASSLAGGGPQETQYF
TRBV5-6	-	-	TRBJ1-2	TGTGCCAGCAGCTTAGACCGTGAAATTCCCACCTTC	CASSLDREIPTF
TRBV12-5	-	few	TRBJ1-1	TGTGCTAGTGGTTTGGTATCCTACGACAGAGTCATGAACACTGAAGCTTTCTTT	CASGLVSYDRVMNTEAFF
TRBV27	-	few	TRBJ1-2	TGTGCCAGCAGTTTTGGGGACCTCTATGGCTACACCTTC	CASSFGDLYGYTF
TRBV7-2	-	many	TRBJ1-3	TGTGCCAGCAGCCCCGGATACTCCTCTGGAAACACCATATATTTT	CASSPGYSSGNTIYF
TRBV12-3/TRBV12-4	-	-	TRBJ1-2	TGTGCCAGCAGTTTAAGAGGGGGAGGAGATCAGGACCGCTATGGCTACACCTTC	CASSLRGGGDQDRYGYTF
TRBV7-9	TRBD1	-	TRBJ2-7	TGTGCCAGCAGCTTTCTTCCGGGACAGGCATCCTACGAGCAGTACTTC	CASSFLPGQASYEQYF
TRBV7-6	-	many	TRBJ1-3	TGTGCCAGCAGCTTAGCGGTTTACGAGCCAAGCTCTGGAAACACCATATATTTT	CASSLAVYEPSSGNTIYF
TRBV7-2	-	many	TRBJ1-5	TGTGCCAGCAGCCACGGGGGGGGAGGTCAGCCCCAGCATTTT	CASSHGGGGQPQHF
TRBV7-6	-	many	TRBJ1-2	TGTGCCAGCAGCTTAAATGTTGGGGAAGGGGACGGCTACACCTTC	CASSLNVGEGDGYTF
TRBV7-4	-	-	TRBJ2-1	TGTGCCAGCAGCTTAAGGGGGAGCCGGCATGAGCAGTTCTTC	CASSLRGSRHEQFF
TRBV7-6	TRBD1	few	TRBJ2-7	TGTGCCAGCAGCCAAGGACAGGGGGAGCAGTACTTC	CASSQGQGEQYF
TRBV5-1	TRBD2	few	TRBJ2-4	TGCGCCAGCAGCTTGGGACTAGCGGGGGGGCTAACGGACATTCAGTACTTC	CASSLGLAGGLTDIQYF
TRBV6-2/TRBV6-3	-	-	TRBJ2-5	TGTGCCGCCAAGGGAGAGACCCAGTACTTC	CAAKGETQYF
TRBV7-2	-	many	TRBJ1-1	TGTGCCAGCAGCTTAGAGACCCCTGAAGCTTTCTTT	CASSLETPEAFF
TRBV9	TRBD1	many	TRBJ1-1	TGTGCCAGCAGCACCCGAGACAGGGACACTGAAGCTTTCTTT	CASSTRDRDTEAFF
TRBV2	-	-	TRBJ2-7	TGTGCCAGCAGTGAACCTCAGCTTAGTTACACATTTTACGAGCAGTACTTC	CASSEPQLSYTFYEQYF
TRBV7-6	TRBD1	-	TRBJ2-5	TGTGCCAGCAGCTTAGGGATGGACAGGGACCAAGAGACCCAGTACTTC	CASSLGMDRDQETQYF
TRBV19	TRBD2	-	TRBJ2-5	TGTGCCAGTAATGAAGCGGGGGAGTATGAGACCCAGTACTTC	CASNEAGEYETQYF
TRBV27	TRBD2	-	TRBJ2-1	TGTGCCAGCAGTTTCTCCCTCCCATTTAGCGGGGGAGACTACAATGAGCAGTTCTTC	CASSFSLPFSGGDYNEQFF
TRBV7-6	-	-	TRBJ2-1	TGTGCCAGCAGCTTAGCGCGGAGGGGTAGCTACAATGAGCAGTTCTTC	CASSLARRGSYNEQFF
TRBV20-1	-	once	TRBJ2-5	TGCAGTGCTAGAGATTCCAGGGCAGGGCTGGGGACCCAGTACTTC	CSARDSRAGLGTQYF